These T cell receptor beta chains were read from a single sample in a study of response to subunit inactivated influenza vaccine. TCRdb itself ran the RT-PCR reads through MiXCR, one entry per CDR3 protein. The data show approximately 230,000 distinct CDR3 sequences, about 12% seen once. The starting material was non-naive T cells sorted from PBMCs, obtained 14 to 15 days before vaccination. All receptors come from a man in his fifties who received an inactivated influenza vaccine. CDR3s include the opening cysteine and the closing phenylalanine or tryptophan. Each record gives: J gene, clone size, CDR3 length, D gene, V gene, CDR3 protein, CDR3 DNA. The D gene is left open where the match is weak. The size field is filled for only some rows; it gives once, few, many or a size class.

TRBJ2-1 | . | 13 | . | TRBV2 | CASLLWGYSEQFF | TGTGCCAGCCTACTGTGGGGGTATAGTGAGCAGTTCTTC
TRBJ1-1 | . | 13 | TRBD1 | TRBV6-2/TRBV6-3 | CAVRDRMNTEAFF | TGTGCCGTTAGGGACAGGATGAACACTGAAGCTTTCTTT
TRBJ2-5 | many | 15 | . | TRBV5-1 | CASSLFGGAQETQYF | TGCGCCAGCAGCTTGTTTGGGGGCGCCCAAGAGACCCAGTACTTC
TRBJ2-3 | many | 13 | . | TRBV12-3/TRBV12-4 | CASSSPWADTQYF | TGTGCCAGCAGTTCTCCTTGGGCAGATACGCAGTATTTT
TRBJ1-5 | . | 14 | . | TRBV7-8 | CASSQGTTGQPQHF | TGTGCCAGCAGCCAGGGGACGACTGGTCAGCCCCAGCATTTT
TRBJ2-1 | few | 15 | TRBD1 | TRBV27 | CASRLGTGSYNEQFF | TGTGCCAGCCGACTCGGGACAGGATCCTACAATGAGCAGTTCTTC
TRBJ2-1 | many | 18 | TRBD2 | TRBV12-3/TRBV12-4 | CASSFSGTSGASYNEQFF | TGTGCCAGCAGTTTTTCCGGGACTAGCGGAGCCTCCTACAATGAGCAGTTCTTC
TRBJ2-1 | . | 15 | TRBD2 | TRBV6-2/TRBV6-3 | CASKGTSGLLDEQFF | TGTGCCAGCAAAGGGACTAGCGGGCTTTTGGATGAGCAGTTCTTC
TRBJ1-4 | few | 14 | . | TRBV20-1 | CSAKYSPTNEKLFF | TGCAGTGCTAAATACTCCCCAACTAATGAAAAACTGTTTTTT
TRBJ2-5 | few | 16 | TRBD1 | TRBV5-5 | CASSSGTDIVRETQYF | TGTGCCAGCAGCTCCGGGACAGATATAGTAAGGGAGACCCAGTACTTC
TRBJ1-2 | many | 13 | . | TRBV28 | CASSLDGNYGYTF | TGTGCCAGCAGTCTAGACGGGAACTATGGCTACACCTTC
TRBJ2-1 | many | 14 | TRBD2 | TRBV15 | CATSSSGAYNEQFF | TGTGCCACCAGCTCTAGCGGAGCCTACAATGAGCAGTTCTTC
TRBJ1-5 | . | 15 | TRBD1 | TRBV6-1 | CASSEGQGAGQPQHF | TGTGCCAGCAGTGAGGGACAGGGGGCAGGTCAGCCCCAGCATTTT
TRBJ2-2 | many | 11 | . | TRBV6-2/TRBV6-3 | CASRNTGELFF | TGTGCCAGCCGGAACACCGGGGAGCTGTTTTTT
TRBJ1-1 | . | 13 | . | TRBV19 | CASMGRLNTEAFF | TGTGCCAGTATGGGACGGTTGAACACTGAAGCTTTCTTT
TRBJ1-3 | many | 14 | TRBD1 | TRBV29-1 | CSVGETGRGNTIYF | TGCAGCGTTGGAGAGACAGGGCGAGGAAACACCATATATTTT
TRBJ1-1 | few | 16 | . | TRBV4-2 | CASSQADGGGDTEAFF | TGTGCCAGCAGCCAAGCCGATGGGGGAGGTGACACTGAAGCTTTCTTT
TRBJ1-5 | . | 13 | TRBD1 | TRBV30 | CAWGTGDNQPQHF | TGTGCCTGGGGGACAGGGGACAATCAGCCCCAGCATTTT
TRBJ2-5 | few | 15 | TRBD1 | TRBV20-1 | CSALDRGHPGETQYF | TGCAGTGCCCTCGACAGGGGACACCCAGGGGAGACCCAGTACTTC
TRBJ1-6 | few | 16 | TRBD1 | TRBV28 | CASSLISDRVHSPLHF | TGTGCCAGCAGTTTAATATCGGACAGGGTTCACTCACCCCTCCACTTT
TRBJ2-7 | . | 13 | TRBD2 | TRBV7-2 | CASQRGRGYEQYF | TGTGCCTCTCAGCGCGGGAGAGGGTACGAGCAGTACTTC
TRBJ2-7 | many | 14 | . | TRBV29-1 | CSVGRAGPTYEQYF | TGCAGCGTTGGGCGGGCGGGACCCACCTACGAGCAGTACTTC
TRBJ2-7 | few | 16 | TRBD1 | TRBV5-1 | CASSTDGQGFAYEQYF | TGCGCCAGCAGCACGGACGGACAGGGTTTCGCCTACGAGCAGTACTTC
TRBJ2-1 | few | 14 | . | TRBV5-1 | CASSLAESDNEQFF | TGCGCCAGCAGCTTGGCAGAATCGGACAATGAGCAGTTCTTC
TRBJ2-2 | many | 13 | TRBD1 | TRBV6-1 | CASRLQGARELFF | TGTGCCAGCAGACTTCAGGGGGCCCGGGAGCTGTTTTTT
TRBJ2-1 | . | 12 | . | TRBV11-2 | CASYSGYNEQFF | TGTGCCAGCTATAGTGGCTACAATGAGCAGTTCTTC
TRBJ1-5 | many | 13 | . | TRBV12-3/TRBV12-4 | CASKRQGNQPQHF | TGTGCCAGCAAGAGACAGGGCAATCAGCCCCAGCATTTT